The sequence of this T cell receptor (beta chain) was determined in a study of cytomegalovirus exposure and HLA in healthy donors. Notes on the study in general: Earlier findings revealed that most TCR beta V segments proved productive either about 87% or about 30% of the time. Analysis was carried out at a later point, and it linked a missense DCLRE1C variant to TCR beta V- and J-gene trimming. The records held CMV serostatus as the only immune exposure information.

With 60 Vbeta and 13 Jbeta primers, the PCR was carried out. Here immunoSEQ multiplex PCR was the method, and the copy in TCRdb shows in-frame clones only, minus some. The data show roughly 130,000 clones, with around 66% seen just once and under 9.5% held by the top ten. This clone was seen only a few times. The antigen is not known. The source material was PBMCs. This clonotype originated in a middle-aged woman in good health and CMV-seropositive.

CDR3 amino acids: CASSLGNQAGELFF. The CDR3 nucleotides read TGTGCCAGCAGCTTAGGAAATCAGGCCGGGGAGCTGTTTTTT. V is TRBV7-9 and J is TRBJ2-2, with no clear D. This CDR3 contains 14 residues. Trimming took off 1 base at V and 6 bases at J, with 9 bases between the two ends. Germline V gene lookup returns CDR1 SEHNR and CDR2 FQNEAQ (reference sequence). Drawing the rest from reference TRBV7-9 and TRBJ2-2, the complete variable domain is DTGVSQNPRHKITKRGQNVTFRCDPISEHNRLYWYRQTLGQGPEFLTYFQNEAQLEKSRLLSDRFSAERPKGSFSTLEIQRTEQGDSAMYLCASSLGNQAGELFFGEGSRLTVL.